This is a list of T cell receptor beta chains from one sample in a study of cytomegalovirus exposure and HLA in healthy donors. Here immunoSEQ multiplex PCR was the method, and the copy in TCRdb shows in-frame clones only, minus some. The repertoire holds 95,000 to 110,000 clones, around 80% seen once, with around 1.5% in the top ten. Input material: PBMCs. Receptor source: a woman aged 40 to 49 in good health and CMV-seronegative. The CDR3 runs from the conserved cysteine through the conserved F or W. The D gene is left open where the match is weak. Clone size appears in some rows only: once, few, many, or a class for an expanded clone.

TRBJ2-7,.,TRBV19,.,CASATAYEQYF,TGTGCCAGTGCTACCGCTTACGAGCAGTACTTC
TRBJ2-2,.,TRBV28,.,CAGRRSNTGELFF,TGTGCCGGGAGGCGGTCGAACACCGGGGAGCTGTTTTTT
TRBJ2-3,.,TRBV6-5,.,CASSYSGGDTQYF,TGTGCCAGCAGTTACTCGGGCGGGGATACGCAGTATTTT
TRBJ2-7,.,TRBV29-1,.,CSVVWGVGEQYF,TGCAGCGTTGTTTGGGGCGTGGGCGAGCAGTACTTC
TRBJ2-2,.,TRBV28,.,CASSDAGWTLGPGELFF,TGTGCCAGCAGTGACGCCGGGTGGACACTGGGGCCCGGGGAGCTGTTTTTT
TRBJ1-2,.,TRBV19,.,CASSIDSAGDYGYTF,TGTGCCAGTAGTATTGATTCGGCAGGGGACTATGGCTACACCTTC
TRBJ2-7,.,TRBV4-2,TRBD2,CASSQDPPLADLGHSYEQYF,TGTGCCAGCAGCCAAGATCCCCCACTAGCGGACCTAGGGCATTCCTACGAGCAGTACTTC
TRBJ2-5,.,TRBV28,TRBD2,CASSSTVGTSGGRGQETQYF,TGTGCCAGCAGTTCAACCGTCGGGACTAGCGGGGGAAGGGGCCAAGAGACCCAGTACTTC
TRBJ1-1,.,TRBV5-5,TRBD1,CASSDRGLNTEAFF,TGTGCCAGCAGCGACAGGGGGCTTAACACTGAAGCTTTCTTT
TRBJ2-6,.,TRBV4-3,TRBD2,CASSQDLAGVTGANVLTF,TGCGCCAGCAGCCAAGACCTAGCGGGAGTCACTGGGGCCAACGTCCTGACTTTC
TRBJ1-2,.,TRBV19,.,CASSIAAGRPQIPGYTF,TGTGCCAGTAGTATAGCGGCAGGTCGCCCCCAGATTCCGGGCTACACCTTC
TRBJ1-6,.,TRBV28,.,CASGAGRRSPLHF,TGTGCCAGCGGGGCAGGGCGGCGATCACCCCTCCACTTT
TRBJ2-7,.,TRBV6-6,TRBD1,CASSSPGTGDYEQYF,TGTGCCAGCAGTTCCCCCGGGACAGGCGACTACGAGCAGTACTTC
TRBJ2-5,.,TRBV18,.,CASSPLSSLNKETQYF,TGTGCCAGCTCACCCCTGTCGAGCCTCAATAAAGAGACCCAGTACTTC
TRBJ2-7,few,TRBV4-3,TRBD1,CASSHQGGTGGDEQYF,TGCGCCAGCAGCCACCAGGGAGGGACAGGGGGCGACGAGCAGTACTTC
TRBJ2-3,.,TRBV7-3,TRBD1,CASSSTGGLTDTQYF,TGTGCCAGCAGCTCCACAGGGGGTCTCACAGATACGCAGTATTTT
TRBJ1-5,.,TRBV6-1,TRBD1,CASSAVGNRGNQPQHF,TGTGCCAGCAGTGCCGTTGGGAACAGGGGGAATCAGCCCCAGCATTTT
TRBJ1-1,.,TRBV9,TRBD1,CASSARQGQDTEAFF,TGTGCCAGCAGCGCCAGACAGGGACAGGACACTGAAGCTTTCTTT
TRBJ2-1,.,TRBV7-2,.,CASSLAVSSYNEQFF,TGTGCCAGCAGCTTGGCGGTAAGCTCCTACAATGAGCAGTTCTTC
TRBJ2-5,.,TRBV25-1,TRBD1,CASSQDRAVKETQYF,TGTGCCAGCAGCCAGGACAGGGCAGTAAAAGAGACCCAGTACTTC
TRBJ2-1,few,TRBV4-3,TRBD2,CASSPTTSGVTMKQFF,TGCGCCAGCAGCCCAACGACTAGCGGGGTTACAATGAAGCAGTTCTTC
TRBJ1-4,.,TRBV28,.,CASRTGPNEKLFF,TGTGCCAGCAGAACAGGACCTAATGAAAAACTGTTTTTT
TRBJ1-1,.,TRBV19,TRBD1,CASSKGQLGEAFF,TGTGCCAGTAGTAAGGGACAGCTCGGGGAAGCTTTCTTT
TRBJ2-7,.,TRBV5-8,.,CASNLGQPYEQYF,TGTGCCAGCAACCTTGGACAGCCTTACGAGCAGTACTTC
TRBJ1-2,few,TRBV11-2,.,CASSLEGAANYGYTF,TGTGCCAGCAGCTTAGAGGGGGCGGCTAACTATGGCTACACCTTC
TRBJ2-2,.,TRBV19,TRBD1,CASSMGQESGELFF,TGTGCCAGTAGTATGGGACAGGAATCCGGGGAGCTGTTTTTT
TRBJ2-1,.,TRBV14,TRBD2,CASKLSGRVNEQFF,TGTGCCAGCAAATTGAGCGGGAGAGTCAATGAGCAGTTCTTC
TRBJ2-1,.,TRBV15,TRBD1,CATKRDRALSSYNEQFF,TGTGCCACCAAACGGGACAGGGCCTTGAGCTCCTACAATGAGCAGTTCTTC
TRBJ2-5,.,TRBV12-2,.,CASRLARNALSGGVQETQYF,TGTGCAAGTCGCTTAGCGAGAAACGCTCTCTCGGGAGGGGTTCAAGAGACCCAGTACTTC
TRBJ1-5,.,TRBV28,TRBD1,CASTSGGVPGKPQHF,TGTGCCAGCACCTCAGGGGGCGTCCCCGGGAAGCCCCAGCATTTT
TRBJ2-1,.,TRBV4-1,.,CASSPRYPPAPPYNEQFF,TGCGCCAGCAGCCCCCGATACCCCCCAGCGCCACCTTACAATGAGCAGTTCTTC
TRBJ1-1,.,TRBV28,TRBD1,CASSWTTGANTEAFF,TGTGCCAGCAGCTGGACGACAGGGGCGAACACTGAAGCTTTCTTT
TRBJ1-2,.,TRBV28,TRBD1,CASHRGFTNYGYTF,TGTGCCAGCCACAGGGGGTTTACTAACTATGGCTACACCTTC
TRBJ2-2,.,TRBV5-1,TRBD2,CASSPLSTSVFGELFF,TGCGCCAGCAGCCCCCTCTCGACTAGCGTTTTTGGGGAGCTGTTTTTT
TRBJ1-5,.,TRBV4-3,.,CASSQDRGSNQPQHF,TGCGCCAGCAGCCAAGATAGGGGTAGCAATCAGCCCCAGCATTTT
TRBJ1-1,.,TRBV11-1,TRBD1,CASMPGGQYNTEAFF,TGTGCCAGCATGCCAGGGGGGCAGTACAACACTGAAGCTTTCTTT
TRBJ1-6,.,TRBV7-2,TRBD1,CASSPSDRGNSPLHF,TGTGCCAGCAGCCCATCGGACAGGGGCAATTCACCCCTCCACTTT
TRBJ2-7,.,TRBV13,TRBD2,CASSFWTSGTEQYF,TGTGCCAGTAGCTTTTGGACTAGCGGGACCGAGCAGTACTTC
TRBJ1-1,few,TRBV4-1,.,CASSQVGQSEAFF,TGCGCCAGCAGCCAAGTGGGGCAGAGCGAAGCTTTCTTT
TRBJ1-4,.,TRBV7-2,.,CASSLVWGGGISDEKLFF,TGTGCCAGCAGCTTAGTGTGGGGGGGCGGGATCAGTGATGAAAAACTGTTTTTT
TRBJ1-5,few,TRBV9,.,CASSVGTLANQPQHF,TGTGCCAGCAGCGTAGGTACACTAGCCAATCAGCCCCAGCATTTT
TRBJ1-2,.,TRBV2,.,CASRPLMVDGYTF,TGTGCCAGCAGGCCACTTATGGTGGATGGCTACACCTTC
TRBJ1-1,few,TRBV5-8,.,CASSPGGHSTEAFF,TGTGCCAGCAGCCCGGGCGGACATAGCACTGAAGCTTTCTTT
TRBJ2-1,.,TRBV9,.,CASSVGSLANNEQFF,TGTGCCAGCAGCGTAGGGAGTCTAGCCAACAATGAGCAGTTCTTC
TRBJ1-1,.,TRBV6-6,.,CASRLETEAFF,TGTGCCAGCAGGCTAGAAACTGAAGCTTTCTTT
TRBJ2-1,.,TRBV6-4,TRBD1,CASSDGDRGGHEQFF,TGTGCCAGCAGCGACGGCGACAGGGGTGGTCATGAGCAGTTCTTC